This T cell receptor beta chain was observed in a study of cytomegalovirus exposure and HLA in healthy donors. TCRdb's table, derived via immunoSEQ multiplex PCR, lists solely in-frame clones and lacks some. Of approximately 150,000 clones listed, 70% to 90% are singletons. Trimming pared 4 bases from V and 3 bases from J, leaving 15 bases between. Germline CDR1 is SGDLS and CDR2 is YYNGEE. The CDR3 has 15 amino acids. V is TRBV9 and J is TRBJ2-3, with D possibly being TRBD1 (6 bases). The material sequenced was PBMCs. The TCR was taken from a man aged 25-45 years in good health and CMV-seropositive. In nucleotides, the CDR3 is TGTGCCAGCAGCATTCAGGGGTTTATTACAGATACGCAGTATTTT. Its protein is CASSIQGFITDTQYF.